This TCR beta chain is drawn from a study of graft-versus-host responses after intestinal transplantation. Study-wide context: Recipients uniformly received anti-thymocyte globulin induction, followed by tacrolimus and steroids for approximately 3 years.

The data were produced by immunoSEQ multiplex PCR, yet TCRdb's version contains in-frame clones alone and is incomplete. The sample lists over 80,000 clones, 85% to 95% seen once, with about 0.4% in the top ten. The germline V and J ends were trimmed by 1 base and 7 bases, with 6 bases remaining between them. CDR1 SGHVS and CDR2 FNYEAQ come from the germline V gene. CDR3 length equals 12 residues. In regard to this clone: Antigen specificity is unknown.

The sequence was obtained from a human donor who was the organ donor for an intestinal transplant. The sample consisted of unstimulated CD8+ T cells sorted from spleen or lymph node cells, taken before transplant. The genes are TRBV7-6 and TRBJ2-3; D unclear. The CDR3 DNA reads as TGTGCCAGCAGCTTAGGTTATAATACGCAGTATTTT. Encoded protein: CASSLGYNTQYF.